The source of this T cell receptor (beta chain) is a study of esophageal squamous cell carcinoma under preoperative chemotherapy listed by TCRdb under 2018. Some background on the complete study: In the study, TCR repertoires were profiled in both peripheral blood T cells and tumor-infiltrating lymphocytes. The effects of paclitaxel-nedaplatin chemotherapy on T-cell receptor repertoires in patients with esophageal squamous cell carcinoma were assessed. The cohort comprised roughly five patients with primary esophageal squamous cell carcinoma. Repertoires from samples taken before paclitaxel-nedaplatin therapy were compared with repertoires from samples taken after paclitaxel-nedaplatin therapy.

By its share of the sample, this clonotype is large (0.1 to 1%). The antigen it recognizes is unknown. Per-base quality was not reported, and no clone a single base away is much larger than it. Library method: PCR. TCRdb shows the sequencer as HiSeq X Ten. High-throughput sequencing was used to characterize the TCR repertoires. TCRdb itself trimmed the public reads at Q25 with fastp, ran MiXCR and retained productive beta chains. Every entry covers one CDR3 protein and lists the most common genes and DNA from its rows. This sample gives about 30,000 distinct CDR3 sequences in total; roughly 50% of them show up just once. The ten largest make up approximately 12% of the sample. Results and caveats for the whole study, not just this receptor: The cohort was small, with only a few patients with esophageal squamous cell carcinoma analyzed. After chemotherapy, TCR diversity rose significantly in peripheral T cells, but this increase was not seen in tumor-infiltrating lymphocytes. Paclitaxel-nedaplatin therapy caused immediate and substantial changes in clonotype frequency, and abundant clones were more likely to contract than to amplify. Rather than arising solely from local clonal changes, post-treatment tumor-infiltrating lymphocytes appeared to come partly from peripheral T cells that migrated into the tumor.

The time point label here, explained by the study, means: before preoperative PTX-NDP chemotherapy. Paclitaxel-nedaplatin was administered to patients as preoperative chemotherapy before surgery. The receptor was derived from a human donor with esophageal squamous cell carcinoma. The donor label of this sample is uncertain. The sample was acquired from a patient given preoperative chemotherapy.

The sequence in DNA is TGTGCCAGCAGCTCCTCTCCAGACGAGCAGTACTTC. It translates as CASSSSPDEQYF. The sequence links TRBV7-3 to TRBJ2-7; the D gene cannot be named for sure. V is reduced by 4 bases and J by 5 bases, leaving a spacing of 9 bases between them. CDR1 SGHTA and CDR2 FQGTGA are derived from the germline V gene. The CDR3 contains 12 residues, cysteine and phenylalanine counted. Here the CDR3 DNA is all that survives: 36 bases in frame from base 1.